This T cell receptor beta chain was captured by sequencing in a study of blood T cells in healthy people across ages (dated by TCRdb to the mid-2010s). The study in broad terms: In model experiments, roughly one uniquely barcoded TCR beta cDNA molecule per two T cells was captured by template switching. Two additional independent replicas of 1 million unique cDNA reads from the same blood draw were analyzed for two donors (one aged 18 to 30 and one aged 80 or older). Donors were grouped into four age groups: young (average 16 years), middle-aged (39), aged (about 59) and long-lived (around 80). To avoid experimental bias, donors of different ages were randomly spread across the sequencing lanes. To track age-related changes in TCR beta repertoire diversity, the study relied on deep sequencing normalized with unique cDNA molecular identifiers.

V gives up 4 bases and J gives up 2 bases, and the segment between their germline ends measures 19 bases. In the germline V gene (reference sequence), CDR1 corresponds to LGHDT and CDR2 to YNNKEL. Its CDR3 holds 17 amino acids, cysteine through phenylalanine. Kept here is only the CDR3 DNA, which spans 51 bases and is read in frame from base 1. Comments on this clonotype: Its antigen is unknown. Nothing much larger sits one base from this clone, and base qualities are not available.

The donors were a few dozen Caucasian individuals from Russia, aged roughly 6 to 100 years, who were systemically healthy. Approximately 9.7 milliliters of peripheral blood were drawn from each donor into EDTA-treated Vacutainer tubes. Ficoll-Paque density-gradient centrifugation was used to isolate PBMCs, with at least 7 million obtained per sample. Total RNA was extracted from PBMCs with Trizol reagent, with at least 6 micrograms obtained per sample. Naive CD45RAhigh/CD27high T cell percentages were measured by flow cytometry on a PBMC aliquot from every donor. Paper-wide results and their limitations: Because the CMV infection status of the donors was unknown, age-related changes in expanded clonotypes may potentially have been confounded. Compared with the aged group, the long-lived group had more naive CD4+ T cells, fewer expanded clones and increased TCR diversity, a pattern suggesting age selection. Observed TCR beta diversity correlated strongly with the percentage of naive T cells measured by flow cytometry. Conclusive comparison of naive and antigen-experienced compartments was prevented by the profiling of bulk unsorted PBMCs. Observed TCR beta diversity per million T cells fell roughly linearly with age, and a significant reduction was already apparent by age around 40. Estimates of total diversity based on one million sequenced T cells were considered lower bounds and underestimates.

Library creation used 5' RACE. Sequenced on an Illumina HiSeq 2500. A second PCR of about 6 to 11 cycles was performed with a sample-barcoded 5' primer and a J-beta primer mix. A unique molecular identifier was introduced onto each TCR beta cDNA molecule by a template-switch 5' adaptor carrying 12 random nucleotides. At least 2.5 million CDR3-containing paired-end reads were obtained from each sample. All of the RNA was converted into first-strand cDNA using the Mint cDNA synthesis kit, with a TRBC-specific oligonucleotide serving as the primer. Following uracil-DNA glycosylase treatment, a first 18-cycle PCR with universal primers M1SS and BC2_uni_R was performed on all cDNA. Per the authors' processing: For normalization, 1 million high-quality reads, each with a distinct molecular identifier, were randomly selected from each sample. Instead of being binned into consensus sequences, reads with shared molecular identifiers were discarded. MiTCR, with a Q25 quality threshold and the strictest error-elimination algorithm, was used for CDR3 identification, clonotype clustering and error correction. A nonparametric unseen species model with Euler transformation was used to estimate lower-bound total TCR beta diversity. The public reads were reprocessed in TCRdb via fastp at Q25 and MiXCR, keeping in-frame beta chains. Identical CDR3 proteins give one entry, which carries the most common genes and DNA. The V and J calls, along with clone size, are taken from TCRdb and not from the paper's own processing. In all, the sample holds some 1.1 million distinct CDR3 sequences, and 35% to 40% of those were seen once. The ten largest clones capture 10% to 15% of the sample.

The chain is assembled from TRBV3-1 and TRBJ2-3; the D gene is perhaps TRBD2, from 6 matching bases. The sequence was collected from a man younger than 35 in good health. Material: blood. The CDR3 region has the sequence CASSRFHGEEDTDTQYF. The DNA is TGTGCCAGCAGCCGATTTCACGGGGAGGAAGACACAGATACGCAGTATTTT.